This T cell receptor beta chain was obtained from a study of T cell clonality in common variable immunodeficiency. General study findings and limits: Common variable immunodeficiency TCR beta sequences reportedly had fewer deletions and N-nucleotide insertions.

This clone was seen a handful of times. Its target is unknown. Sequencing ends 3 residues short of the CDR3 end; the germline J gene provides the rest. Heparinized whole blood, 5 to 8 ml, came from each donor. The ends lost 3 bases at V and 3 bases at J; junction bases unmatched: 3. Germline-derived CDR1 and CDR2 are LNHDA and SQIVND (reference sequence). This CDR3 is built from 14 residues. TCRdb's copy holds only in-frame clones and misses some; the assay was immunoSEQ multiplex PCR. The data show some 14,000 clones, with none appearing a single time. The V gene is TRBV19, the J gene TRBJ2-5; 8 positions agree with TRBD1. Sequencing was carried out using peripheral blood mononuclear cells. The receptor was isolated from a human donor with common variable immunodeficiency. The CDR3 is CASSMVTGEETQYF. The DNA read from the CDR3 is TGTGCCAGTAGTATGGTGACAGGGGAAGAGACC.